The 7 T cell receptor beta chains reported below all come from one sample, sequenced in a study of graft-versus-host responses after intestinal transplantation. The method was immunoSEQ multiplex PCR; TCRdb's version includes in-frame clones alone and lacks a portion of them. Of nearly 4,500 clones listed, about 74% are singletons. Graft specimens yielded both intraepithelial and lamina propria lymphocytes. The sample consisted of ileum tissue, taken about 350 days after intestinal transplantation. Receptors were obtained from a human patient who received an intestinal transplant, so some T cells may come from the graft donor.

The gene calls are TRBV25-1 and TRBJ1-4, with D unresolved. The CDR3 spans 15 residues. V lost 2 bases and J 7 bases, leaving 14 bases between the germline ends. Germline V gene data show CDR1 as MGHDK and CDR2 as SYGVNS. As DNA, the CDR3 is TGTGCCAGCAGTGAAGGTACTAGTGGGATTGAAAAACTGTTTTTT. Translating gives CASSEGTSGIEKLFF.

V is TRBV5-1 and J is TRBJ1-1, with D maybe TRBD1 (5 bases). V was trimmed by 7 bases and J by 1 base, leaving 17 bases between them. The CDR3 sequence is 15 residues long. In germline, CDR1 is SGHRS, CDR2 YFSETQ. CDR3 bases: TGCGCCAGCGGCCAGGGAGGTGGAGGGAACACTGAAGCTTTCTTT. Amino acid sequence: CASGQGGGGNTEAFF.

V and J are TRBV28 and TRBJ2-5; D remains unclear. This CDR3 is 14 amino acids long. The germline CDR1 and CDR2 sequences are MDHEN and SYDVKM. Trimming cost V 5 bases and J 5 bases, with 15 bases left between them. In DNA, the CDR3 is TGTGCCAGCAGTCCCAACTTAATTGAGGAGACCCAGTACTTC. Translating gives CASSPNLIEETQYF.

This chain joins TRBV5-1 and TRBJ1-1, with 9 nucleotides matching TRBD1. The CDR3 is made up of 15 amino acids. The V and J ends lost 4 bases and 1 base, in that order; junction bases with no gene match: 5. CDR1 is SGHRS, CDR2 YFSETQ, per germline. This chain's CDR3 is CASSLGTGRNTEAFF. DNA for the CDR3: TGCGCCAGCAGCCTGGGGACAGGGAGGAACACTGAAGCTTTCTTT.

This chain joins TRBV2 and TRBJ1-4, with D perhaps TRBD1 (5 bases). Germline CDR1 SNHLY, CDR2 FYNNEI. The V end lost 2 bases, the J end lost 8 bases, and 9 bases lay between the germline ends. The CDR3 runs to 13 residues. For the CDR3, the DNA is TGTGCCAGCAGTGAATGGGACTCCGAAAAACTGTTTTTT. This codes for CASSEWDSEKLFF. Combining the CDR3 with reference TRBV2 and TRBJ1-4 gives the whole variable domain EPEVTQTPSHQVTQMGQEVILRCVPISNHLYFYWYRQILGQKVEFLVSFYNNEISEKSEIFDDQFSVERPDGSNFTLKIRSTKLEDSAMYFCASSEWDSEKLFFGSGTQLSVL.

This sequence joins TRBV6-1 and TRBJ1-4; D unresolved. This CDR3 has 14 amino acids. With 7 bases removed from V and 5 bases from J, the gap between germline ends came to 14 bases. CDR1 is MNHNS, CDR2 SASEGT, per germline. CDR3 in DNA: TGTGCCAGCACTCCCTGGGAGAGAAATGAAAAACTGTTTTTT. Translated: CASTPWERNEKLFF.

Only a few counts were recorded for this clone. The chain is built from TRBV4-1 and TRBJ2-7; 10 bases line up with TRBD2. Trimming at V came to 1 base and at J to 3 bases, leaving 3 bases not matched to a gene. CDR1 is MGHRA, CDR2 YSYEKL, per germline. The CDR3 is 15 amino acids. The CDR3 region has the DNA TGCGCCAGCAGCCAAGGGACTAGCGGTGGCTACGAGCAGTACTTC. Translation gives CASSQGTSGGYEQYF.